The 4 T cell receptor beta chains presented below share a single source sample, sequenced in a study of blood T cell repertoires in COVID-19. Measured with immunoSEQ multiplex PCR; TCRdb has only the in-frame clones, and not every one. Here the sample spans 200,000 or so clones, about nine tenths being singletons. The sequencing input was peripheral blood. Receptors originate from a man in his 70s with acute or convalescent COVID-19.

The V call is TRBV27, the J call TRBJ2-2; 7 positions match TRBD1. Germline CDR1 reads MNHEY; CDR2 reads SMNVEV (reference sequence). The CDR3 contains 15 residues. V shed 4 bases and J 0 bases; nucleotides not matched to a gene: 2. The CDR3 region is CASSSGTANTGELFF. The CDR3 DNA is TGTGCCAGCAGTTCCGGGACAGCGAACACCGGGGAGCTGTTTTTT.

This chain joins TRBV14 and TRBJ2-1, with 9 bases that match TRBD2. The CDR3 is made up of 17 amino acids. Trimming removed 4 bases from V and 4 bases from J; junction bases left unmatched: 11. Germline CDR1 reads SGHDN; CDR2 reads FVKESK. CDR3 nucleotides: TGTGCCAGCAGCCCCCTTATAGCGGGAGCCTTTTACAATGAGCAGTTCTTC. Amino acid sequence: CASSPLIAGAFYNEQFF.

V usage is TRBV19 and J usage is TRBJ1-5, with 7 bases lining up with TRBD1. The germline gives CDR1 LNHDA, CDR2 SQIVND (reference sequence). V gave up 5 bases and J gave up 9 bases; unmatched junction bases: 4. The CDR3 runs 12 residues. The CDR3 bases are TGTGCCAGTAGTCCACAGGGGCCGCCCCAGCATTTT. Its translation: CASSPQGPPQHF.

This clone appeared once. CDR3 sequence reads: CASSFGGRSYEEQFF. Written as DNA, the CDR3 is TGTGCCAGCAGCTTCGGCGGGAGGAGCTATGAGGAGCAGTTCTTC. V is TRBV7-9 and J is TRBJ2-1; TRBD2 matches 8 bases. Per the germline V gene, CDR1 is SEHNR and CDR2 is FQNEAQ (reference sequence). The V and J ends lost 3 bases and 10 bases, in that order; junction bases with no gene match: 11. The CDR3 length is 15 residues.